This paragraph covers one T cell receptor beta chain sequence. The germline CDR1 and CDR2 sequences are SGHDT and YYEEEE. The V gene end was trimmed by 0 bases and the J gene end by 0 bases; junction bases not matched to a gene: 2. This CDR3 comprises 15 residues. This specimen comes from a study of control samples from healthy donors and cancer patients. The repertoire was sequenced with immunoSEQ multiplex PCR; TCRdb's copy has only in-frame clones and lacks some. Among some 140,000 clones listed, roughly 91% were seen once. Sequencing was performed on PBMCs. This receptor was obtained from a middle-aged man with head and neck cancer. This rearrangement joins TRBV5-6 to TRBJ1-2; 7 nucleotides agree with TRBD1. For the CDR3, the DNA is TGTGCCAGCAGCTTGGGGGACAGTACTAACTATGGCTACACCTTC. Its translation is CASSLGDSTNYGYTF.